What follows is one T cell receptor (beta chain) and its context. Its antigen remains unknown. The source of the sample is a study of T-cell reconstitution after alpha-beta-depleted transplantation in children. Study outcomes and limitations: Once a year had passed after transplant, T-cell counts and diversity came mostly from newly produced T cells. In some patients, recipient T cells and intrathymic progenitors surviving conditioning explained high day-60 diversity. Reports say that about two months after transplant, the alpha-beta T cells came out of several hundred graft clones that had expanded.

For TCRbeta, the library was prepared with unique molecular identifiers. One entry per CDR3 protein, called by TCRdb with MiXCR from the PCR reads. The table lists some 840,000 distinct CDR3 sequences, 16% of them singletons. The material was PBMCs, mostly from graft donor cells, obtained 360 days after TCRalphabeta/CD19-depleted stem cell transplant. The receptor was isolated from a male patient aged 5 to 17 who had a stem cell transplant for acute lymphoblastic leukemia, so the T cells may come from the graft donor.

CDR3 region: CASSRLEGPDEQYF. The CDR3 DNA is TGTGCCAGCAGCCGCCTAGAGGGCCCAGACGAGCAGTACTTC. The V and J genes are TRBV7-8 and TRBJ2-7, with TRBD2 as a possible D gene (5 bases). Germline CDR1 and CDR2: SGHVS and FQNEAQ. The CDR3 contains 14 residues. V lost 5 bases to trimming and J lost 5 bases, with 16 bases between them. The full variable domain, with the rest looked up from reference TRBV7-8 and TRBJ2-7, is GAGVSQSPRYKVAKRGQDVALRCDPISGHVSLFWYQQALGQGPEFLTYFQNEAQLDKSGLPSDRFFAERPEGSVSTLKIQRTQQEDSAVYLCASSRLEGPDEQYFGPGTRLTVT.